The 25 T cell receptor beta chains below come from one sample, sequenced in a study of cytomegalovirus exposure and HLA in healthy donors. 60 Vbeta and 13 Jbeta primers were used in PCR. Assay: immunoSEQ multiplex PCR; the TCRdb copy retains only in-frame clones and omits some. The data show approximately 140,000 clones, roughly 80% seen once. The sequencing input was PBMCs. The receptors stem from a man between 40 and 49 years old in good health and CMV-seronegative.

This clone was seen only a few times. Here the CDR3 DNA reads TGTGCCAGCAGCTTAGCTGACCCCGGGGCAGGGGGGTACGAGCAGTACTTC. The encoded protein is CASSLADPGAGGYEQYF. The V and J genes are TRBV11-1 and TRBJ2-7; TRBD1 is a possible D gene (7 bases). The V end was cut by 0 bases, the J end by 4 bases, with 19 bases between. The germline CDR1 and CDR2 sequences are SGHAT and FQDESV (reference sequence). This CDR3 is 17 amino acids long.

This chain joins TRBV9 and TRBJ1-2; no definite D call. CDR1 SGDLS and CDR2 YYNGEE come from the germline V gene. V shed 4 bases and J shed 8 bases, with 9 bases lying between them. The CDR3 is 11 amino acids. For the CDR3, the DNA is TGTGCCAGCAGCTCCCTAGGCGGCTACACCTTC. It translates to CASSSLGGYTF.

This chain connects TRBV4-1 to TRBJ1-3; no definite D call. The germline V gene has CDR1 MGHRA and CDR2 YSYEKL. The CDR3 loop spans 13 amino acids. V shed 4 bases and J shed 2 bases, with 6 bases lying between them. The CDR3 bases are TGCGCCAGCAGCCGTCTTACTGGAAACACCATATATTTT. Its translation is CASSRLTGNTIYF.

The chain links TRBV6-5 to TRBJ2-5; 7 nucleotides match TRBD2. Trimming removed 2 bases from V and 3 bases from J; junction bases left unmatched: 3. This CDR3 region has 14 residues. Germline CDR1 and CDR2: MNHEY and SVGAGI. The CDR3 here is CASSYAGEEETQYF. As DNA, the CDR3 is TGTGCCAGCAGTTACGCGGGGGAGGAAGAGACCCAGTACTTC.

The J gene is TRBJ2-1, the V gene TRBV9, with 7 bases aligning to TRBD1. Germline CDR1 SGDLS, CDR2 YYNGEE. The CDR3 totals 15 residues. V was pared by 3 bases and J by 4 bases, with 7 bases of the junction left unmatched. CDR3 sequence: CASSGRQGPYNEQFF. The DNA of the CDR3 is TGTGCCAGCAGCGGAAGACAGGGCCCTTACAATGAGCAGTTCTTC.

The chain carries TRBV6-5 and TRBJ1-1; 7 positions agree with TRBD1. The trim removed 6 bases at V and 1 base at J, leaving 2 bases unmatched. This CDR3 comprises 13 residues. CDR1 and CDR2 from the germline V gene are MNHEY and SVGAGI. CDR3 in DNA: TGTGCCAGCAGGGGACAGCAGAACACTGAAGCTTTCTTT. Translation: CASRGQQNTEAFF.

This sequence joins TRBV6-1 and TRBJ1-1, with 9 bases fitting TRBD1. The trim removed 4 bases at V and 4 bases at J, leaving 4 bases unmatched. Germline CDR1 MNHNS, CDR2 SASEGT. The CDR3 consists of 14 residues. The CDR3 bases are TGTGCCAGCAGTGGACAGGGGGGAGTCACTGAAGCTTTCTTT. Translation gives CASSGQGGVTEAFF.

The chain is built from TRBV27 and TRBJ2-7, with TRBD2 matching 12 bases. Germline-derived CDR1 and CDR2 are MNHEY and SMNVEV (reference sequence). J gave up 1 base and V 5 bases, and 3 bases lay outside the gene matches. The CDR3 length is 15 residues. CDR3 DNA: TGTGCCAGCAGTCCACTAGCGGGGGGATCCTACGAGCAGTACTTC. It specifies CASSPLAGGSYEQYF.

This clone was observed a handful of times. V gene TRBV10-2 combines with J gene TRBJ2-1; 7 bases match TRBD1. The trim removed 7 bases at V and 0 bases at J, leaving 9 bases unmatched. There are 16 residues in the CDR3. Germline-derived CDR1 and CDR2 are WSHSY and SAAADI. In DNA, the CDR3 is TGCGCCAGCATCGGACAGGTCAGCAGCTCCTACAATGAGCAGTTCTTC. Translation: CASIGQVSSSYNEQFF.

This chain uses TRBV27 with TRBJ2-5; D possibly corresponds to TRBD2 (7 bases). The CDR3 sequence is 14 residues long. V was shortened by 5 bases and J by 11 bases, with 21 bases between the two germline ends. Per the germline V gene, CDR1 is MNHEY and CDR2 is SMNVEV (reference sequence). The CDR3 DNA follows: TGTGCCAGCAGTCCTCTGAATTCGGGGGGCGGGCAGTACTTC. Residues: CASSPLNSGGGQYF.

V gene TRBV28 combines with J gene TRBJ2-1; 10 bases agree with TRBD2. CDR3 length: 15 residues. J was trimmed by 9 bases and V by 5 bases; bases with no gene match: 10. Germline loops: CDR1 MDHEN, CDR2 SYDVKM. CDR3 coding DNA: TGTGCCAGCAGTCGAGCGGGGGGGCCGATTGTTGAGCAGTTCTTC. Its translation: CASSRAGGPIVEQFF.

The gene calls are TRBV4-1 and TRBJ1-2, with TRBD1 matching over 9 bases. CDR3 size: 18 residues. Germline V gene lookup returns CDR1 MGHRA and CDR2 YSYEKL. After removal of 4 bases from V and 3 bases from J, the junction contained 15 bases not matched to a gene. The CDR3 nucleotides are TGCGCCAGCAGCCCCCTAGTCCCGGGACAGGGTCTCGACTATGGCTACACCTTC. Protein sequence: CASSPLVPGQGLDYGYTF.

Notes on this clone: This sequence may be a read error, since a much larger clone differs from it by one base. This sequence joins TRBV7-3 and TRBJ1-1; TRBD1 aligns across 7 bases. V shed 4 bases, J shed 3 bases, and the junction held 2 bases outside the gene matches. The CDR3 runs 13 residues. Germline CDR1 reads SGHTA; CDR2 reads FQGTGA. CDR3 protein: CASSYDRDTEAFF. CDR3 nucleotides: TGTGCCAGCAGCTACGACAGGGACACTGAAGCTTTCTTT.

V and J are TRBV28 and TRBJ2-7; D gene ambiguous. This CDR3 contains 13 residues. Germline V gene data show CDR1 as MDHEN and CDR2 as SYDVKM. Trimming shortened V by 3 bases and J by 3 bases, and 9 bases separated the two germline ends. The CDR3 protein is CASSFSGFYEQYF. The CDR3 coding sequence is TGTGCCAGCAGTTTTTCAGGATTCTACGAGCAGTACTTC.

The chain employs TRBV5-1 and TRBJ2-5, with 9 bases fitting TRBD1. This CDR3 has 15 residues. J lost 4 bases, V lost 4 bases, and 8 bases had no gene match. In germline, CDR1 is SGHRS, CDR2 YFSETQ. CDR3 sequence (DNA): TGCGCCAGCAGCAGGGGACAGGGAGGGGGAGAGACCCAGTACTTC. It translates to CASSRGQGGGETQYF.

This sequence joins TRBV6-5 and TRBJ2-7; D uncertain. Germline-derived CDR1 and CDR2 are MNHEY and SVGAGI. This CDR3 comprises 15 residues. Between the trimmed V and J ends, which lost 5 bases and 0 bases, there was a span of 14 bases. The CDR3 DNA reads TGTGCCAGCAGTCGCTCTCCGACGGGCTCCTACGAGCAGTACTTC. It codes for CASSRSPTGSYEQYF.

The sample holds one count of this clone. CDR3 protein: CASSTVRRGSTDTQYF. The CDR3 DNA is TGTGCCAGCAGTACCGTTCGACGGGGAAGCACAGATACGCAGTATTTT. The chain couples TRBV5-6 to TRBJ2-3; possible D gene TRBD2, 5 bases. From germline, CDR1 is SGHDT and CDR2 YYEEEE. Trimming removed 5 bases from V and 0 bases from J, with 16 bases in between. The CDR3 spans 16 residues.

The V gene is TRBV25-1, the J gene TRBJ1-1, with D uncertain. The CDR3 is made up of 13 amino acids. Germline CDR1 reads MGHDK; CDR2 reads SYGVNS. The V end was cut by 2 bases, the J end by 3 bases, with 7 bases between. The CDR3 DNA reads as TGTGCCAGCAGTGAAAACACCTACACTGAAGCTTTCTTT. Protein sequence: CASSENTYTEAFF.

The CDR3: CASSLGPGLIPYEQYF. The CDR3 coding sequence is TGTGCCAGCAGCTTAGGTCCGGGATTGATACCCTACGAGCAGTACTTC. The chain uses TRBV7-9 and TRBJ2-7; TRBD2 is a possible D gene (5 bases). Trimming left V 1 base short and J 2 bases short, with 15 bases between. Germline lookup yields CDR1 SEHNR and CDR2 FQNEAQ (reference sequence). This CDR3 has 16 amino acids.

The chain employs TRBV5-6 and TRBJ2-1; possible D gene TRBD2, 5 bases. CDR3 length: 12 amino acids. Trimming removed 4 bases at V and 8 bases at J, with 10 bases between. CDR1 is SGHDT, CDR2 YYEEEE, per germline. CDR3 amino acids: CASSPVGDEQFF. The CDR3 coding sequence is TGTGCCAGCAGCCCTGTCGGGGATGAGCAGTTCTTC.

V usage is TRBV29-1 and J usage is TRBJ1-2, with TRBD1 as a possible D gene (6 bases). The germline V and J ends were trimmed by 7 bases and 7 bases, with 22 bases remaining between them. The CDR3 runs to 14 residues. Germline values: CDR1 SQVTM, CDR2 ANQGSEA. In nucleotides, the CDR3 is TGCAGCGACGGGGGGGGCAGGGATGCCGGTGGCTACACCTTC. It is translated as CSDGGGRDAGGYTF.

This chain joins TRBV6-5 and TRBJ2-1, with TRBD1 as a possible D gene (5 bases). CDR1 is MNHEY and CDR2 is SVGAGI in the germline V gene. The ends were cut back, 3 bases at V and 9 bases at J, with 9 bases in the middle. This CDR3 contains 12 residues. This CDR3 is CASSYLRGEQFF. The CDR3 bases are TGTGCCAGCAGTTATCTAAGGGGTGAGCAGTTCTTC.

This clone was counted only a few times. At the DNA level, this CDR3 is encoded by other sequences in the same sample as well. V gene TRBV7-9 combines with J gene TRBJ1-1; D gene unclear. There are 13 residues in the CDR3. Germline CDR1 and CDR2: SEHNR and FQNEAQ (reference sequence). V shed 5 bases and J shed 5 bases, with 12 bases lying between them. In DNA, the CDR3 is TGTGCCAGCAGCCCCCCCGCGGGAACTGAAGCTTTCTTT. It yields the protein CASSPPAGTEAFF.

The chain has TRBV2 and TRBJ2-5, with TRBD1 as a possible D gene (6 bases). The CDR3 is 14 residues long. Germline CDR1 SNHLY, CDR2 FYNNEI. The ends were cut back, 6 bases at V and 2 bases at J, with 13 bases in the middle. In nucleotides, the CDR3 is TGTGCCAGCAGACGCCGACAGGCACAAGAGACCCAGTACTTC. Amino acid sequence: CASRRRQAQETQYF.

The rearrangement uses TRBV29-1 and TRBJ2-3; tentatively, D is TRBD1 (5 bases). The length of the CDR3 is 14 residues. Germline CDR1 reads SQVTM; CDR2 reads ANQGSEA. The V and J ends lost 8 bases and 0 bases respectively, with 15 bases between them. The chain's CDR3 is CSIPTAPSTDTQYF. The CDR3 DNA is TGCAGCATACCGACAGCTCCTAGCACAGATACGCAGTATTTT.